The present TCR beta chain was sequenced within a study of neoadjuvant anti-PD-1 for oral cavity cancer. Trimming left V 0 bases short and J 4 bases short, with 18 bases between. CDR3 length: 17 residues. Germline CDR1 MGHRA, CDR2 YSYEKL. Sequencing used immunoSEQ multiplex PCR; TCRdb keeps in-frame clones, though not all of them. Of 80,000 to 95,000 clones in the sample, less than 85% were seen once. This specimen consisted of PBMCs, obtained before nivolumab (anti-PD-1) treatment. The V and J genes are TRBV4-1 and TRBJ2-5; weak D call: TRBD2 (6 bases). The clonotype originates from a person between 35 and 79 years old with oral cavity squamous cell carcinoma. The CDR3 DNA is TGCGCCAGCAGCCAAGAGGGACTGGGTTACCCGGGAGAGACCCAGTACTTC. It specifies CASSQEGLGYPGETQYF.